The clone carrying this T cell receptor (beta chain) was detected only a few times. This specimen belongs to a study of human T cells and chemical hapten exposure. Time point of the sample: healthy volunteer bleed at 2 weeks. Whole blood that had not been fractionated was the source of extracted total RNA. The library attached unique molecular identifiers to individual cDNA molecules. TCRdb called the RACE reads again in MiXCR, with one record for every CDR3 protein. The table includes some 90,000 distinct CDR3 sequences, roughly 8.5% detected once. This CDR3 has 16 amino acids. The germline V and J ends were trimmed by 5 bases and 1 base, with 17 bases remaining between them. The germline V gene has CDR1 SGHTA and CDR2 FQGNSA.

The sample consisted of whole blood. The chain couples TRBV7-2 to TRBJ2-5; the D gene could be TRBD1 or TRBD2 (6 bases each). The origin of this receptor is a female donor in good health. Some clones in this sample may be carry-over from other donors' samples. DNA for the CDR3: TGTGCCAGCAGCCTCCTGGGGGGCGGAAGCCAAGAGACCCAGTACTTC. Protein sequence: CASSLLGGGSQETQYF.